These 13 T cell receptor beta chains were sequenced from one sample in a study of blood T cell repertoires in COVID-19. Profiled with immunoSEQ multiplex PCR; TCRdb holds only in-frame clones, not every one. Counted here are 200,000 to 250,000 clones, around 90% occurring once; the ten biggest clones make up about 0.8%. Sequencing input: peripheral blood. Every receptor here comes from a man aged 60 to 69 with COVID-19, enrolled during active disease.

The rearrangement joins TRBV6-5 to TRBJ1-1; tentative D call: TRBD1 (6 bases). The V and J ends lost 6 bases and 6 bases respectively, with 14 bases between them. CDR1 is MNHEY and CDR2 is SVGAGI in the germline V gene. The CDR3 length is 13 residues. The CDR3: CASRSSGEAEAFF. The CDR3 region has the DNA TGTGCCAGCAGATCTTCAGGGGAAGCTGAAGCTTTCTTT.

The chain carries TRBV3-1 (or the pseudogene TRBV3-2) and TRBJ1-2; D not certain. Germline lookup yields CDR1 LGHDT and CDR2 YNNKEL (reference sequence). Trimming pared 0 bases from V and 4 bases from J, leaving 15 bases between. This CDR3 is 16 amino acids long. Here the CDR3 reads CASSQDGDLRLYGYTF. DNA of the CDR3: TGTGCCAGCAGCCAAGATGGCGACCTTAGACTCTATGGCTACACCTTC.

V and J are TRBV2 and TRBJ2-2; TRBD2 matches 11 bases. The germline V gene has CDR1 SNHLY and CDR2 FYNNEI. The CDR3 contains 17 residues. Trimming removed 6 bases from V and 1 base from J; junction bases left unmatched: 7. CDR3 DNA: TGTGCCAGCAGCCTCCTAGCGGGGGGCCAGAACACCGGGGAGCTGTTTTTT. Its protein product is CASSLLAGGQNTGELFF.

The gene calls are TRBV5-3 and TRBJ2-1, with 7 bases aligning to TRBD2. TRBV5-3 is identified as an open reading frame with a role that is uncertain. This CDR3 region has 16 residues. With 3 bases clipped from V and 5 bases from J, the junction kept 11 bases outside the gene matches. The chain's CDR3 is CARSWTEGGRNNEQFF. The CDR3 DNA reads TGTGCCAGAAGCTGGACTGAGGGAGGGCGGAACAATGAGCAGTTCTTC.

The V and J genes are TRBV5-1 and TRBJ1-2; D unresolved. Per the germline V gene, CDR1 is SGHRS and CDR2 is YFSETQ. The CDR3 contains 17 residues. V was trimmed by 0 bases and J by 6 bases, leaving 21 bases between them. The CDR3 DNA follows: TGCGCCAGCAGCTTGGAGACGGGCGGCCGGGGAGGACATGGCTACACCTTC. As protein: CASSLETGGRGGHGYTF.

The gene calls are TRBV3-1 (or the pseudogene TRBV3-2) and TRBJ1-1, with 10 bases that match TRBD1. Trimming cost V 4 bases and J 4 bases; bases outside gene matches: 3. Germline CDR1 and CDR2: LGHDT and YNNKEL (reference sequence). This CDR3 has 14 amino acids. This CDR3 reads CASSLGQGTTEAFF. CDR3 nucleotides: TGTGCCAGCAGCCTGGGACAGGGGACCACTGAAGCTTTCTTT.

The chain couples TRBV21-1 to TRBJ1-1; the table's D call of TRBD1 was not tested on the DNA. TRBV21-1 is termed a pseudogene. The CDR3 runs 14 residues. CDR3 coding DNA: TGTGCCAGCAGCTTCTGGGGCAGTGGGTGGGTGGCTTTCTTT. Translating it yields CASSFWGSGWVAFF.

This clone showed up just a few times. The chain joins TRBV29-1 to TRBJ2-1; TRBD1 agrees at 9 bases. This CDR3 has 17 amino acids. Germline lookup yields CDR1 SQVTM and CDR2 ANQGSEA. J was trimmed by 2 bases and V by 8 bases; bases with no gene match: 16. CDR3 in amino acids: CSTSGTGFRDPYNEQFF. DNA for the CDR3: TGCAGCACATCCGGGACAGGGTTTAGAGACCCCTACAATGAGCAGTTCTTC.

CDR3 coding DNA: TGTGCCAGCAGCTTAGCGGGACGGGTCTACGAGCAGTACTTC. It specifies CASSLAGRVYEQYF. This sequence joins TRBV5-6 and TRBJ2-7; the match to TRBD2 covers 7 bases. V was clipped by 2 bases and J by 3 bases; unmatched bases: 5. CDR1 is SGHDT, CDR2 YYEEEE, per germline. The length of the CDR3 is 14 residues.

Details on this clone: This sample also contains other DNA sequences that code for the same CDR3. This chain joins TRBV6-1 and TRBJ1-2, with a possible D match to TRBD1 (5 bases). Trimming pared 0 bases from V and 4 bases from J, leaving 9 bases between. The germline V gene encodes CDR1 MNHNS and CDR2 SASEGT. The CDR3 loop spans 14 amino acids. The CDR3 region has the DNA TGTGCCAGCAGTGAAGCGCGGGGCGGCTATGGCTACACCTTC. Protein sequence: CASSEARGGYGYTF.

The rearrangement uses TRBV2 and TRBJ1-6, with D possibly matching TRBD1 (5 bases). CDR3 size: 14 residues. From germline, CDR1 is SNHLY and CDR2 FYNNEI. Trimming shortened V by 7 bases and J by 7 bases, and 14 bases separated the two germline ends. The CDR3 here is CASIRTGGNSPLHF. CDR3 sequence (DNA): TGTGCCAGCATCCGAACGGGGGGGAATTCACCCCTCCACTTT. Combining the CDR3 with reference TRBV2 and TRBJ1-6 gives the whole variable domain EPEVTQTPSHQVTQMGQEVILRCVPISNHLYFYWYRQILGQKVEFLVSFYNNEISEKSEIFDDQFSVERPDGSNFTLKIRSTKLEDSAMYFCASIRTGGNSPLHFGNGTRLTVT.

J is TRBJ2-7 and V is TRBV25-1, with no clear D. V lost 3 bases, J lost 4 bases, and 13 bases lay in between. Germline loops: CDR1 MGHDK, CDR2 SYGVNS. This CDR3 has 14 amino acids. CDR3 in amino acids: CASSEERPPYEQYF. CDR3 DNA sequence: TGTGCCAGCAGTGAGGAGAGGCCCCCTTACGAGCAGTACTTC.

This chain links TRBV7-9 with TRBJ1-2; the D is unclear. Germline lookup yields CDR1 SEHNR and CDR2 FQNEAQ (reference sequence). Trimming removed 2 bases at V and 3 bases at J, with 10 bases between. The CDR3 runs to 14 residues. The CDR3: CASSLLPRDYGYTF. Here the CDR3 DNA reads TGTGCCAGCAGCTTACTTCCGCGGGACTATGGCTACACCTTC.